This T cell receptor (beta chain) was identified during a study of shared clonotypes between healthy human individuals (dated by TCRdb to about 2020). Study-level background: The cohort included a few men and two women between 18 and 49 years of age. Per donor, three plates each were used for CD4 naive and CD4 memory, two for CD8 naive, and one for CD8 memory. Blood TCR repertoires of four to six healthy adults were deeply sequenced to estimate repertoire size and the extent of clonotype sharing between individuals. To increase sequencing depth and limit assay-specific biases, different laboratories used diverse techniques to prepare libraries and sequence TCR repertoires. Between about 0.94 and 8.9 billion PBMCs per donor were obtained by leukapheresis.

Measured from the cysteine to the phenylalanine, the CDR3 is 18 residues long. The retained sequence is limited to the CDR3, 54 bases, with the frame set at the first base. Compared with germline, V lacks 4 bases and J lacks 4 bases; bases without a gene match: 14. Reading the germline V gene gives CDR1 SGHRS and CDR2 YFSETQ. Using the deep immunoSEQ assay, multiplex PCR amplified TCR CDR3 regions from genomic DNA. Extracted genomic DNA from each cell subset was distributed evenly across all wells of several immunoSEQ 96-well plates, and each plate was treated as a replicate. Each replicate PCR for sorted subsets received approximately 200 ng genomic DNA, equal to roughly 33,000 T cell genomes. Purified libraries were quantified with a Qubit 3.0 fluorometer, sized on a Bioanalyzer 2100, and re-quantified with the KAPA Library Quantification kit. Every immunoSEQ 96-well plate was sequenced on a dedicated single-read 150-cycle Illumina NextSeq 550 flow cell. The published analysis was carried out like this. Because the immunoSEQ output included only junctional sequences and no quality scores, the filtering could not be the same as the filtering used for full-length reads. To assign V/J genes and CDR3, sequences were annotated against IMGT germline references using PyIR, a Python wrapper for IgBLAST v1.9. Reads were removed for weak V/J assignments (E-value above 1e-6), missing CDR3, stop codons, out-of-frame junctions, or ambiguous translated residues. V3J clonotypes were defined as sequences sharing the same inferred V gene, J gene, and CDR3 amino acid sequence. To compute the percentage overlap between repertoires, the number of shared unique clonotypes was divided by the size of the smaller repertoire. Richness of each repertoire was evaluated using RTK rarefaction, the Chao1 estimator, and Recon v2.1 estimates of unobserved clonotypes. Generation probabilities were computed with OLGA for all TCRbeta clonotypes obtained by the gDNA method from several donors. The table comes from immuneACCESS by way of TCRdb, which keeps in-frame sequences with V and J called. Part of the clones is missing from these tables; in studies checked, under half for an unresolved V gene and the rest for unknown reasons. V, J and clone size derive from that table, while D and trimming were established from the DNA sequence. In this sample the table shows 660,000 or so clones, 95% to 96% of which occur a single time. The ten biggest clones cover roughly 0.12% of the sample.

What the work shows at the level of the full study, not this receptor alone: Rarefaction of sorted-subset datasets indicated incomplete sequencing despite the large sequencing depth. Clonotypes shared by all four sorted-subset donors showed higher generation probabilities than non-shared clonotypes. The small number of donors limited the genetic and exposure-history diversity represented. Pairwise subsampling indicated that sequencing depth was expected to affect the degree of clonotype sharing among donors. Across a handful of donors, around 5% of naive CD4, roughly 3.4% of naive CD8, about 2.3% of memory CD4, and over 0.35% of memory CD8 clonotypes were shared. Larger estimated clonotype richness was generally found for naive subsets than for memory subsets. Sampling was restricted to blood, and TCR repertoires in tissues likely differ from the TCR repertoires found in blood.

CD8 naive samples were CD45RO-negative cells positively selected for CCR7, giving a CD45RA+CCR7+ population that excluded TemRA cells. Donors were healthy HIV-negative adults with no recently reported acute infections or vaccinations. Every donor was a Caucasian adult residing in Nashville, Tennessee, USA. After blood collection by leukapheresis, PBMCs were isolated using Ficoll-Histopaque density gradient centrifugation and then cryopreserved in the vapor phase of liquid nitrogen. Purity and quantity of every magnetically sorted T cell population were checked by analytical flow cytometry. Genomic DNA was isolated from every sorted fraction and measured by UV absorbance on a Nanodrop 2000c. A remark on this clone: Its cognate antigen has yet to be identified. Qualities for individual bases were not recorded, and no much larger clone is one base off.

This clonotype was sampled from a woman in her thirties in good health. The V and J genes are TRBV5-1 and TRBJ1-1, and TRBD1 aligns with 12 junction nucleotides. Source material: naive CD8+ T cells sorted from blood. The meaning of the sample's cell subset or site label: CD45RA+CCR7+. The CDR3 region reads CASSLGSGQGAPGTEAFF. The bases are TGCGCCAGCAGCCTTGGGTCGGGACAGGGGGCCCCTGGCACTGAAGCTTTCTTT.